This TCR beta chain was recovered during a study of monozygotic twins with inflammatory bowel disease. This CDR3 has 17 residues. The germline V gene encodes CDR1 SGHAT and CDR2 FQNNGV. UMIs bearing a 6-nucleotide sample barcode were added through template switching. TCRdb reprocessed the 5' RACE reads and keeps a single row for each CDR3 protein, giving no DNA. The specimen's table records 150,000 to 200,000 distinct CDR3 sequences. To note about this clonotype: The target antigen is unknown.

Study outcomes and limitations: Distinguishing T cell subtypes was not possible.

The chain recombines TRBV11-2 with TRBJ2-1; TCRdb gives TRBD2 as the D gene, but with no DNA this cannot be confirmed. The sequenced material came from blood. The clonotype comes from a human donor with ulcerative colitis or Crohn's disease, or a healthy co-twin of an affected twin (not recorded which). CDR3 residues: CASSPTSGRAKPNEQFF.